These 8 T cell receptor beta chains originate from one sample sequenced in a study of OX40 agonist ivuxolimab in advanced cancers. Some clones are missing from TCRdb's copy, which holds only in-frame ones; the method was immunoSEQ multiplex PCR. This table holds more than 45,000 clones, about 88% found once. The sample consisted of CD4+ or CD8+ T cells sorted from blood, taken in a trial of the OX40 agonist ivuxolimab. The receptors originated from an adult with an advanced solid tumor such as melanoma, head and neck, liver or kidney cancer.

V and J are TRBV9 and TRBJ1-1; 11 bases fit TRBD1. Germline CDR1 and CDR2: SGDLS and YYNGEE. V was pared by 7 bases and J by 0 bases, with 5 bases of the junction left unmatched. The CDR3 is made up of 15 amino acids. DNA of the CDR3: TGTGCCAGCTCCGGACAGGGGGCAATGAACACTGAAGCTTTCTTT. Its protein product is CASSGQGAMNTEAFF.

The chain employs TRBV7-8 and TRBJ1-3, with 7 bases lining up with TRBD1. J lost 0 bases, V lost 6 bases, and 5 bases had no gene match. The CDR3 spans 15 residues. Germline loops: CDR1 SGHVS, CDR2 FQNEAQ. The CDR3 sequence: CASSHRGASGNTIYF. The DNA for the CDR3 is TGTGCCAGCAGTCACAGGGGCGCCTCTGGAAACACCATATATTTT.

The V and J genes are TRBV27 and TRBJ1-1; D is uncertain. The CDR3 has 16 residues. Germline CDR1 reads MNHEY; CDR2 reads SMNVEV (reference sequence). The V end lost 6 bases, the J end lost 1 base, and 18 bases lay between the germline ends. CDR3 nucleotide sequence: TGTGCCAGCAGCCAAATAACCTCGATATGGAACACTGAAGCTTTCTTT. This codes for CASSQITSIWNTEAFF.

In its sample, this clone was seen once. The CDR3 sequence: CASSKMAYSGELFF. In DNA, the CDR3 is TGCGCCAGCAGCAAGATGGCTTACAGCGGGGAGCTGTTTTTT. The genes are TRBV4-3 and TRBJ2-2; D gene ambiguous. The CDR3 consists of 14 residues. V was pared by 5 bases and J by 7 bases, with 14 bases between. Germline CDR1 and CDR2: LGHNA and YSLEER.

This chain connects TRBV14 to TRBJ1-2; TRBD1 might be the D (5 bases). This CDR3 has 14 residues. CDR1 and CDR2 (germline): SGHDN, FVKESK. The V end lost 1 base, the J end lost 7 bases, and 13 bases lay between the germline ends. The CDR3 sequence: CASSQGVRDGGYTF. In nucleotides, the CDR3 is TGTGCCAGCAGCCAAGGGGTTCGGGACGGTGGCTACACCTTC.

The chain employs TRBV19 and TRBJ1-2; 11 bases line up with TRBD1. Losses at the gene ends were 3 bases for V and 3 bases for J; bases not matched to a gene: 3. Germline V gene lookup returns CDR1 LNHDA and CDR2 SQIVND (reference sequence). The CDR3 consists of 15 residues. The CDR3 here is CASSMRTGGDYGYTF. The DNA for the CDR3 is TGTGCCAGTAGTATGCGGACAGGGGGCGACTATGGCTACACCTTC.

The rearrangement uses TRBV19 and TRBJ2-2, with D uncertain. V shed 8 bases and J shed 5 bases, with 9 bases lying between them. Germline V gene sequence: CDR1 LNHDA, CDR2 SQIVND (reference sequence). CDR3 length: 12 amino acids. The CDR3 loop reads CASLGATGELFF. The CDR3, as DNA: TGTGCCAGTCTAGGTGCGACCGGGGAGCTGTTTTTT.

V usage is TRBV27 and J usage is TRBJ2-3; TRBD2 matches at 10 bases. Germline trimming cut 5 bases from V and 0 bases from J; bases unmatched to any gene: 11. This CDR3 has 18 residues. The germline V gene has CDR1 MNHEY and CDR2 SMNVEV (reference sequence). As DNA, the CDR3 is TGTGCCAGCAGTCCTCAAGGACTAGCGGTTGATAGCACAGATACGCAGTATTTT. It translates to CASSPQGLAVDSTDTQYF.